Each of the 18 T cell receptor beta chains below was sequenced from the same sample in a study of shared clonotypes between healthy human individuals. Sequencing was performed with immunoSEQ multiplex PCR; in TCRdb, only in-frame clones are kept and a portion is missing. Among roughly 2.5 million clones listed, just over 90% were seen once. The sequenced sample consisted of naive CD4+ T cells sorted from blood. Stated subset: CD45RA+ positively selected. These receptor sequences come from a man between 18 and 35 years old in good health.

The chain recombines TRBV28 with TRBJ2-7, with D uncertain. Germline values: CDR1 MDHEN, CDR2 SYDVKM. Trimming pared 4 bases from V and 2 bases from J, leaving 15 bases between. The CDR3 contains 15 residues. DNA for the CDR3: TGTGCCAGCAGTTCGAGACACATACCCCCCTACGAGCAGTACTTC. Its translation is CASSSRHIPPYEQYF.

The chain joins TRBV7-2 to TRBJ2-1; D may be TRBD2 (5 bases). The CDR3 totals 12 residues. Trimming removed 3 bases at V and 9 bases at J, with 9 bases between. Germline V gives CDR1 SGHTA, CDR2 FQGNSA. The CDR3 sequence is CASSFVAGEQFF. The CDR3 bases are TGTGCCAGCAGCTTTGTCGCGGGTGAGCAGTTCTTC.

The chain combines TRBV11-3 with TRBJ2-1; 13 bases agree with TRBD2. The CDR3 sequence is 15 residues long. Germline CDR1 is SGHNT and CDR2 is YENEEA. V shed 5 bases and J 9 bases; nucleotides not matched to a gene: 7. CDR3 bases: TGTGCCAGCAGCCCCGGGACTAGCGGGACGGTTGAGCAGTTCTTC. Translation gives CASSPGTSGTVEQFF. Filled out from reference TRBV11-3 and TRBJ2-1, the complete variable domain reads EAGVVQSPRYKIIEKKQPVAFWCNPISGHNTLYWYLQNLGQGPELLIRYENEEAVDDSQLPKDRFSAERLKGVDSTLKIQPAELGDSAVYLCASSPGTSGTVEQFFGPGTRLTVL.

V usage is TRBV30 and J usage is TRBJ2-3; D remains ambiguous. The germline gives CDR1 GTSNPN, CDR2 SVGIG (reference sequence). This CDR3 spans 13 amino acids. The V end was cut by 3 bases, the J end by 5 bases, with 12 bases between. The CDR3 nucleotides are TGTGCCTGGAGGCCCCCTCCACAAGATACGCAGTATTTT. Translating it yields CAWRPPPQDTQYF.

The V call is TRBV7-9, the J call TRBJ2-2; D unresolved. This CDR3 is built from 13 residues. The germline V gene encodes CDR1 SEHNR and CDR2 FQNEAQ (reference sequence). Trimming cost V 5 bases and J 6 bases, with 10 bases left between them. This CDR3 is CASSRAAAGELFF. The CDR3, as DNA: TGTGCCAGCAGCCGCGCAGCAGCCGGGGAGCTGTTTTTT. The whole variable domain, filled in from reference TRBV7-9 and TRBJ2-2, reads DTGVSQNPRHKITKRGQNVTFRCDPISEHNRLYWYRQTLGQGPEFLTYFQNEAQLEKSRLLSDRFSAERPKGSFSTLEIQRTEQGDSAMYLCASSRAAAGELFFGEGSRLTVL.

The CDR3 protein is CASSLNSGQTQYF. DNA of the CDR3: TGTGCCAGCAGCCTAAATAGCGGACAGACCCAGTACTTC. This sequence joins TRBV7-6 and TRBJ2-5, with D possibly matching TRBD2 (6 bases). V lost 5 bases and J lost 6, with 13 bases in between. CDR1 and CDR2 from the germline V gene are SGHVS and FNYEAQ. The CDR3 loop spans 13 amino acids. The full variable domain, with the rest looked up from reference TRBV7-6 and TRBJ2-5, is GAGVSQSPRYKVTKRGQDVALRCDPISGHVSLYWYRQALGQGPEFLTYFNYEAQQDKSGLPNDRFSAERPEGSISTLTIQRTEQRDSAMYRCASSLNSGQTQYFGPGTRLLVL.

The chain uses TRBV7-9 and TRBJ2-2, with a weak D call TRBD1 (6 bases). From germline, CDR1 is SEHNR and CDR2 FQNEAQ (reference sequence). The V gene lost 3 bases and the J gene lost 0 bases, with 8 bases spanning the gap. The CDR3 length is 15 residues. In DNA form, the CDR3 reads TGTGCCAGCAGCTTGGGACACTCGAACACCGGGGAGCTGTTTTTT. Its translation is CASSLGHSNTGELFF. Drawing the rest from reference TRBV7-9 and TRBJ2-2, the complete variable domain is DTGVSQNPRHKITKRGQNVTFRCDPISEHNRLYWYRQTLGQGPEFLTYFQNEAQLEKSRLLSDRFSAERPKGSFSTLEIQRTEQGDSAMYLCASSLGHSNTGELFFGEGSRLTVL.

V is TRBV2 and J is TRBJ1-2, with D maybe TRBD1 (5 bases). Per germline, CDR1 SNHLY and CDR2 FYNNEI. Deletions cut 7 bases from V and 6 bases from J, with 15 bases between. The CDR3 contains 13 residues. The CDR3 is CASIWDSGDGYTF. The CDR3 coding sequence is TGTGCCAGCATTTGGGACTCAGGAGATGGCTACACCTTC. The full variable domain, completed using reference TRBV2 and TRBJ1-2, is EPEVTQTPSHQVTQMGQEVILRCVPISNHLYFYWYRQILGQKVEFLVSFYNNEISEKSEIFDDQFSVERPDGSNFTLKIRSTKLEDSAMYFCASIWDSGDGYTFGSGTRLTVV.

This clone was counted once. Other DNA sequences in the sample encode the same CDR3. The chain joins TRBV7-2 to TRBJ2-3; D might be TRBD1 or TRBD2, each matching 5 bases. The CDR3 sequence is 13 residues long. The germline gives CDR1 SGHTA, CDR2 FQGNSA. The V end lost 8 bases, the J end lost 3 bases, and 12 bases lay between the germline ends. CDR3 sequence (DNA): TGTGCCAGCTCCCTTGGGGGTACAGATACGCAGTATTTT. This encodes CASSLGGTDTQYF.

CDR3 sequence (DNA): TGCGCCACGCTACGAGGACAGGGGGCCTACGAGCAGTACTTC. Translation: CATLRGQGAYEQYF. The chain combines TRBV10-2 with TRBJ2-7; 10 nucleotides line up with TRBD1. The V gene end was trimmed by 10 bases and the J gene end by 2 bases; junction bases not matched to a gene: 8. Germline-derived CDR1 and CDR2 are WSHSY and SAAADI. CDR3 length: 14 residues.

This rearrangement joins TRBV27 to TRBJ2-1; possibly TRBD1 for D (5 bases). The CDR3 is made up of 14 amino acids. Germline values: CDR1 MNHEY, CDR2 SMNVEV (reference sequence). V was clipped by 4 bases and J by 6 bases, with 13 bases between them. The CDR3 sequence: CASSSQGGLNEQFF. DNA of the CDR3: TGTGCCAGCAGTTCCCAGGGTGGTCTCAATGAGCAGTTCTTC.

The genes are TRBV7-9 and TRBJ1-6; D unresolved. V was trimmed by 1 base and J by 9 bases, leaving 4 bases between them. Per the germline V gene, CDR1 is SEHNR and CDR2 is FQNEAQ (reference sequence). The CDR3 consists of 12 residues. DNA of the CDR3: TGTGCCAGCAGCTTAGAGGTTTCACCCCTCCACTTT. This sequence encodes CASSLEVSPLHF.

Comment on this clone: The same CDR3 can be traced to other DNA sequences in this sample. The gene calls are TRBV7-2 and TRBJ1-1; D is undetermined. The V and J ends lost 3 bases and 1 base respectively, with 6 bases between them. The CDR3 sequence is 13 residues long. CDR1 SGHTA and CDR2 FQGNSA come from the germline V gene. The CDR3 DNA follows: TGTGCCAGCAGCTTCCGGAGGAACACTGAAGCTTTCTTT. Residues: CASSFRRNTEAFF.

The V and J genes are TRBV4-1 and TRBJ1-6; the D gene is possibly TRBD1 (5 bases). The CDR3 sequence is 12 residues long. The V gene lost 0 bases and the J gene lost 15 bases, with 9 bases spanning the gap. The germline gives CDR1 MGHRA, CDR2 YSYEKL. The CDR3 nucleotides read TGCGCCAGCAGCCAAGAGGGAGGGGACCTCCACTTT. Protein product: CASSQEGGDLHF.

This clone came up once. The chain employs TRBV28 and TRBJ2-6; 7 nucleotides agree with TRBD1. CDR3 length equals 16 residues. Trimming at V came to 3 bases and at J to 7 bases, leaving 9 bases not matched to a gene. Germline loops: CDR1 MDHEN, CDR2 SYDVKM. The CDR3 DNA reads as TGTGCCAGCAGTTTTGACCCTCGACAGGGCGCCAACGTCCTGACTTTC. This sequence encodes CASSFDPRQGANVLTF.

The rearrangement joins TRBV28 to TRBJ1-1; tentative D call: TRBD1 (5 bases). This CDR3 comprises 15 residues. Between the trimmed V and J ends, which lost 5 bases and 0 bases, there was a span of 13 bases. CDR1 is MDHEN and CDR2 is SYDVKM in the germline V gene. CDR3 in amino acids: CASSPRGGLNTEAFF. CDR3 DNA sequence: TGTGCCAGCAGTCCCCGGGGGGGGTTGAACACTGAAGCTTTCTTT.

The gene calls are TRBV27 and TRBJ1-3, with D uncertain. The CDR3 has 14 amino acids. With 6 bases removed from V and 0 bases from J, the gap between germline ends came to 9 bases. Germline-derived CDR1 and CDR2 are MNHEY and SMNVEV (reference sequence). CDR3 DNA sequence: TGTGCCAGCAGCTCCCTCCTCTCTGGAAACACCATATATTTT. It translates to CASSSLLSGNTIYF.

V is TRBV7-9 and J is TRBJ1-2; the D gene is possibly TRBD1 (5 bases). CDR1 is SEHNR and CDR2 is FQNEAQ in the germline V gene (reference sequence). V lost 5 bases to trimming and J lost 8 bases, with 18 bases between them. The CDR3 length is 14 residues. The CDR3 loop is CASSLIDRNKGYTF. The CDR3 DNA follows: TGTGCCAGCAGCCTGATCGACAGAAATAAGGGCTACACCTTC.